This is a list of T cell receptor beta chains from one sample in a study of blood T cell repertoires in COVID-19. The assay was immunoSEQ multiplex PCR, and TCRdb's table has in-frame clones only and misses some. The sample records a few hundred thousand clones, approximately 92% being singletons. The sample consisted of PBMCs or T cells enriched from blood (not recorded which). The source is a woman aged 18 to 35 in a cohort exposed to, infected with or recovered from COVID-19 (not recorded which). Each CDR3 is given with its conserved first and last residue. Each record gives: V gene, clone size, J gene, D gene, CDR3 DNA, CDR3 protein. A D gene is named only where the DNA matches it firmly. The size field is filled for only some rows; it gives once, few, many or a size class.

V: TRBV9; size: .; J: TRBJ2-2; D: TRBD2; DNA: TGTGCCAGCAGCGTAGGCGGCGGGGGAAACACCGGGGAGCTGTTTTTT; CDR3: CASSVGGGGNTGELFF
V: TRBV7-3; size: .; J: TRBJ2-5; D: .; DNA: TGTGCCAGCAGCGAGAGGGCTAGGTCGGAGACCCAGTACTTC; CDR3: CASSERARSETQYF
V: TRBV24-1; size: once; J: TRBJ2-7; D: .; DNA: TGTGCCACCAGTGCCACGGGGTCCCAATCCTACGAGCAGTACTTC; CDR3: CATSATGSQSYEQYF
V: TRBV5-4; size: .; J: TRBJ2-1; D: TRBD2; DNA: TGTGCCAGCGGGATGGCGGGAGTCTACAATGAGCAGTTCTTC; CDR3: CASGMAGVYNEQFF
V: TRBV2; size: .; J: TRBJ2-3; D: TRBD2; DNA: TGTGCCAGCAGTGCCCCGACTAGCGCAAGCACAGATACGCAGTATTTT; CDR3: CASSAPTSASTDTQYF
V: TRBV5-4; size: .; J: TRBJ2-2; D: TRBD2; DNA: TGTGCCAGCAGCGTAGGGACTAGTCGCGACACCGGGGAGCTGTTTTTT; CDR3: CASSVGTSRDTGELFF
V: TRBV9; size: .; J: TRBJ1-6; D: .; DNA: TGTGCCAGCAGCGTAGGTTCAGGGACTTATTCACCCCTCCACTTT; CDR3: CASSVGSGTYSPLHF
V: TRBV2; size: .; J: TRBJ1-1; D: .; DNA: TGTGCCAGCAGCCCCGACGGACTATCGGCTGAAGCTTTCTTT; CDR3: CASSPDGLSAEAFF
V: TRBV28; size: once; J: TRBJ2-5; D: TRBD2; DNA: TGTGCCAGCAGTCCCCTAGCGGGGCCAGAGACCCAGTACTTC; CDR3: CASSPLAGPETQYF
V: TRBV5-1; size: once; J: TRBJ2-1; D: TRBD1; DNA: TGCGCCAGCAGCTACCGGGACAGGGGGCATGTGGATGAGCAGTTCTTC; CDR3: CASSYRDRGHVDEQFF
V: TRBV3-1/TRBV3-2; size: .; J: TRBJ2-2; D: .; DNA: TGTGCCAGCAGCCCCCAGGACAAACTAACCGGGGAGCTGTTTTTT; CDR3: CASSPQDKLTGELFF
V: TRBV24-1; size: .; J: TRBJ1-2; D: TRBD1; DNA: TGTGCCACCAGTGGGTCGGACAGGGCAAGGGATGGCTACACCTTC; CDR3: CATSGSDRARDGYTF
V: TRBV28; size: once; J: TRBJ2-7; D: TRBD1; DNA: TGTGCCAGCAGCCCGGGACAGGGTTGGTCCTACGAGCAGTACTTC; CDR3: CASSPGQGWSYEQYF
V: TRBV2; size: .; J: TRBJ2-1; D: .; DNA: TGTGCCAGCGGGGGCGGCAATGAGCAGTTCTTC; CDR3: CASGGGNEQFF
V: TRBV2; size: .; J: TRBJ1-4; D: .; DNA: TGTGCCAGCAGTGAAGCGCTTCGGCGGATCAATGAAAAACTGTTTTTT; CDR3: CASSEALRRINEKLFF
V: TRBV5-1; size: .; J: TRBJ2-1; D: TRBD2; DNA: TGCGCCAGCAGGCCAGGGACTAGCGATGAGCAGTTCTTC; CDR3: CASRPGTSDEQFF
V: TRBV2; size: .; J: TRBJ2-3; D: TRBD2; DNA: TGTGCCAGCAGTCCAGGACTAGCGGGGGGGCAAGATACGCAGTATTTT; CDR3: CASSPGLAGGQDTQYF
V: TRBV2; size: .; J: TRBJ2-2; D: .; DNA: TGTGCCAGCACCAAGACAGGGAACACCGGGGAGCTGTTTTTT; CDR3: CASTKTGNTGELFF
V: TRBV2; size: .; J: TRBJ1-2; D: .; DNA: TGTGCCAGCGGACAAGACGAGTCTAACTATGGCTACACCTTC; CDR3: CASGQDESNYGYTF